The entry below gives a single T cell receptor beta chain sequence along with its context. The data stem from a study of blood T cell repertoires in COVID-19. In the study overall: Acute and convalescent COVID-19 samples came from the United States, Italy and Spain. T cells, B-cell-depleted T cells, or PBMCs supplied cDNA or gDNA.

Some clones are missing from TCRdb's copy, which holds only in-frame ones; the method was immunoSEQ multiplex PCR. There are about 230,000 clones in the sample; 75% to 85% occur only once, and around 2.5% lies in the top ten. The CDR3 runs 15 residues. Germline V CDR1 and CDR2: SGHTA, FQGNSA. V was clipped by 3 bases and J by 2 bases, with 10 bases between them. The rearrangement joins TRBV7-2 to TRBJ2-2; weak D call: TRBD1 (6 bases). This TCR was recovered from a man between 35 and 55 years old who had recovered from COVID-19. Sequencing was performed on peripheral blood. The CDR3 region has the DNA TGTGCCAGCAGCTTTTTCAGGGGAAACACCGGGGAGCTGTTTTTT. It is translated as CASSFFRGNTGELFF.